This note documents a single T cell receptor (beta chain) sequence. This record comes from a study of blood T cell repertoires in COVID-19. The CDR3 length is 17 residues. Per the germline V gene, CDR1 is SGHTS and CDR2 is YDEGEE. The ends were cut back, 1 base at V and 0 bases at J, with 17 bases in the middle. The assay was immunoSEQ multiplex PCR, and TCRdb's table has in-frame clones only and misses some. The table lists about 71,000 clones, about 83% of them singletons. Sequenced: peripheral blood. The source of this sequence is a man aged 25-40 years with COVID-19, enrolled during active disease. J is TRBJ2-7 and V is TRBV5-8; tentatively, D is TRBD1 (6 bases). The CDR3 DNA reads TGTGCCAGCAGCTTGTTGAGGACAGCAGACTTCTCCTACGAGCAGTACTTC. It translates to CASSLLRTADFSYEQYF.